The source of this TCR beta chain is a study of blood T cell repertoires in COVID-19. CDR3 length: 15 residues. CDR1 is SGHTA, CDR2 FQGNSA, per germline. V lost 4 bases, J lost 7 bases, and 16 bases lay in between. As processed by the authors: Reference gene primer amplification gave nucleated cell count estimates. Produced via immunoSEQ multiplex PCR; TCRdb's table is partial and in-frame only. V and J calls and clone size follow that table, whereas D and trimming were derived from the DNA. The sample records 150,000 to 200,000 clones, around three quarters being singletons. This clonotype originated in a man in his 70s with active or convalescent COVID-19. The chain couples TRBV7-2 to TRBJ1-4; maybe TRBD1 (5 bases). Sequencing was performed on peripheral blood. CDR3 region: CASSSMVREGEKLFF. For the CDR3, the DNA is TGTGCCAGCAGCTCGATGGTCAGGGAGGGTGAAAAACTGTTTTTT.